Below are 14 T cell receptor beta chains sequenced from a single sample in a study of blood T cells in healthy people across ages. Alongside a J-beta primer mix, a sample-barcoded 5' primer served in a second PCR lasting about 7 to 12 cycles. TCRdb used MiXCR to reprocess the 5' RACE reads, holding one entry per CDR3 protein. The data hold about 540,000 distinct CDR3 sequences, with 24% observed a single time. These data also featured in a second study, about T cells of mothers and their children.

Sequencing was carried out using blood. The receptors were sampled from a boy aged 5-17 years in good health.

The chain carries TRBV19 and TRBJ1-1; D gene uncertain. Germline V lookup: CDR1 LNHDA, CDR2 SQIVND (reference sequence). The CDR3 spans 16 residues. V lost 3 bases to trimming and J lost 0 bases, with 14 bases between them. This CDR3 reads CASSIMEARMNTEAFF. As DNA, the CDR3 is TGTGCCAGTAGTATCATGGAGGCCCGTATGAACACTGAAGCTTTCTTT. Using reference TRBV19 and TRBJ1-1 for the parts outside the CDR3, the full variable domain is DGGITQSPKYLFRKEGQNVTLSCEQNLNHDAMYWYRQDPGQGLRLIYYSQIVNDFQKGDIAEGYSVSREKKESFPLTVTSAQKNPTAFYLCASSIMEARMNTEAFFGQGTRLTVV.

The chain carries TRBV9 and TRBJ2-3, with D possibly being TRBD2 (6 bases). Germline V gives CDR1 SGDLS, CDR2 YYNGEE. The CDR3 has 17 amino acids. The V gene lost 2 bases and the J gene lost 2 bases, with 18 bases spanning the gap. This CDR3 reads CASSVPVDGGSTDTQYF. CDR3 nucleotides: TGTGCCAGCAGCGTTCCGGTCGACGGGGGTTCCACAGATACGCAGTATTTT. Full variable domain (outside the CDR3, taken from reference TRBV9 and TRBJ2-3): DSGVTQTPKHLITATGQRVTLRCSPRSGDLSVYWYQQSLDQGLQFLIQYYNGEERAKGNILERFSAQQFPDLHSELNLSSLELGDSALYFCASSVPVDGGSTDTQYFGPGTRLTVL.

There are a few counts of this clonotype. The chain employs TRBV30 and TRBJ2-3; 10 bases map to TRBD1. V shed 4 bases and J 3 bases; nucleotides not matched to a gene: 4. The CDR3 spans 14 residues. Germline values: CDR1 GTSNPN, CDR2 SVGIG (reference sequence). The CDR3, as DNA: TGTGCCTGGATTCCGGGACAGGGGACAGATACGCAGTATTTT. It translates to CAWIPGQGTDTQYF.

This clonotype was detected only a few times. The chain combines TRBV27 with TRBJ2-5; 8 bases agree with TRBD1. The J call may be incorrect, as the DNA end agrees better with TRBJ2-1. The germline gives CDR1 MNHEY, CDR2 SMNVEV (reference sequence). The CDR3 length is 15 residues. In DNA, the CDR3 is TGTGCCAGCAGTCTAGGACAGGGAAGGTCTCGTGAGCAGTTCTTC. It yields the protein CASSLGQGRSREQFF.

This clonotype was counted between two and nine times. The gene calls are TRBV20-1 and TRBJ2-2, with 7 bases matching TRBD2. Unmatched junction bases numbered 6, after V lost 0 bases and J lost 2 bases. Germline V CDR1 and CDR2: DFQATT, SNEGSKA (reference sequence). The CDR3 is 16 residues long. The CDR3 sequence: CSARDGLAENTGELFF. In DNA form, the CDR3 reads TGCAGTGCTAGAGATGGGCTAGCGGAAAACACCGGGGAGCTGTTTTTT.

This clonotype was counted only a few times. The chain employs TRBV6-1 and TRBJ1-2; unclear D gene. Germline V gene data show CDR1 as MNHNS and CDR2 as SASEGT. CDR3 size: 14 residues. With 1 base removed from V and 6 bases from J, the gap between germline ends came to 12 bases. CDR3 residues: CASSEEKGLHGYTF. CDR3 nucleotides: TGTGCCAGCAGTGAAGAGAAGGGTTTGCATGGCTACACCTTC.

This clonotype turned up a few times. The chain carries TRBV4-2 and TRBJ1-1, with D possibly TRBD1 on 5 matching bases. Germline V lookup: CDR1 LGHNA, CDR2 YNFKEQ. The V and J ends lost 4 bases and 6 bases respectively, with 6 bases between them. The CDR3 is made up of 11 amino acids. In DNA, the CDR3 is TGTGCCAGCAGCCGAGGGGCTGAAGCTTTCTTT. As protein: CASSRGAEAFF.

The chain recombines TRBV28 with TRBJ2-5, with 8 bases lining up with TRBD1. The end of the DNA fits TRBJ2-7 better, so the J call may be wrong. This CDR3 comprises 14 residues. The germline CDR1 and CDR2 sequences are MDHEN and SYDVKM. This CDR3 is CASSFRQGTYEQYF. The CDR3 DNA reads TGTGCCAGCAGTTTCCGACAGGGGACCTACGAGCAGTACTTC.

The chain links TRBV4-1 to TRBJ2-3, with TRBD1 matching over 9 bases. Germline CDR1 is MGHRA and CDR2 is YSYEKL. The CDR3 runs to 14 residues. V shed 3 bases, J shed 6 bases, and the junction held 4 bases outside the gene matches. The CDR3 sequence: CASSHSGQGDTQYF. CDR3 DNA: TGCGCCAGCAGCCACTCCGGACAGGGGGATACGCAGTATTTT.

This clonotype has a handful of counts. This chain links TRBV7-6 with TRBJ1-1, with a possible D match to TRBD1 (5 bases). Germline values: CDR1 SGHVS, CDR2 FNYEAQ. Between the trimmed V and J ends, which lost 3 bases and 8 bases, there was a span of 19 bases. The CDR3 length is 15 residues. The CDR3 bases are TGTGCCAGCAGCTTGGGAGCAGGGACCGAACCCGAAGCTTTCTTT. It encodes CASSLGAGTEPEAFF.

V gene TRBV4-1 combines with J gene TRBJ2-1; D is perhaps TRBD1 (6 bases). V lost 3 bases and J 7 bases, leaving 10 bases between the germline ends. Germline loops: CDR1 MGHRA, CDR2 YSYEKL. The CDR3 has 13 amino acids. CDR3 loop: CASSHEQGNEQFF. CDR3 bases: TGCGCCAGCAGCCACGAGCAGGGGAATGAGCAGTTCTTC.

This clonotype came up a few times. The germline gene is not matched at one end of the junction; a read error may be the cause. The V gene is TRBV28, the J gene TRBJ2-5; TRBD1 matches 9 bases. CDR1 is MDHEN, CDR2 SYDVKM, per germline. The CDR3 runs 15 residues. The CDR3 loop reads CASTAPGTGIYEQCF. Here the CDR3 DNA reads TGTGCCAGCACCGCCCCCGGGACAGGGATCTACGAGCAGTGCTTC.

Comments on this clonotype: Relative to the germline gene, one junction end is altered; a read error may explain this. Here the CDR3 reads CATQGLAHKEQFF. The CDR3 DNA sequence: TGTGCCACACAAGGGCTAGCCCACAAGGAGCAGTTCTTC. This chain uses TRBV2 with TRBJ2-5; tentative D call: TRBD2 (5 bases). Gene TRBJ2-1 matches the end of the DNA better, so the J call may be wrong. The CDR3 spans 13 residues. Germline V gives CDR1 SNHLY, CDR2 FYNNEI.

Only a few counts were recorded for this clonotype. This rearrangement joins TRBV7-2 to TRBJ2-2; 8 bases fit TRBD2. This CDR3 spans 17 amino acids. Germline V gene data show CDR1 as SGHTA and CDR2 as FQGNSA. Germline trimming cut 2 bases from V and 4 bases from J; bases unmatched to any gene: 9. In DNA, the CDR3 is TGTGCCAGCAGCTTATCGGGGGGACTAGTTGGCACCGGGGAGCTGTTTTTT. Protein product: CASSLSGGLVGTGELFF.